One TCR beta chain is described in this entry. Which antigen it targets is not known. Base-call qualities are not available, and no considerably larger clone is one nucleotide away. Stable Graves' hyperthyroidism was defined as the absence of progression to ophthalmopathy over 18 months of follow-up. The hyperthyroidism patients were between 18 and 65 years old and newly diagnosed, with a disease duration of less than 2 months. Any patient with an uncontrolled infection, another autoimmune disease, pregnancy or lactation was excluded. Diagnoses relied on clinical symptoms, serum thyroxine and TRAb, thyroid ultrasound and orbital computed tomography. PBMCs were isolated from more than 9 ml of fresh peripheral blood by Ficoll-Paque density gradient centrifugation. Trizol reagent was used to extract total RNA, and RNA quality was then checked on an Agilent 2100 Bioanalyzer. The V end loses 3 bases and the J end loses 4 bases, and a stretch of 10 bases separates them. Taken from the germline V gene, the CDR1 and CDR2 loops are MGHDK and SYGVNS. The CDR3 has 15 amino acids, counting the end cysteine and phenylalanine. Solely the CDR3 DNA is kept, with 45 bases framed from the first base.

TCR beta CDR3 regions were amplified from RNA transcripts. The TCR CDR3 was subjected to a first round of RT-PCR using the HTBI primer set and the Qiagen OneStep RT-PCR kit. The libraries were constructed in a second round of multiplex PCR and then size-selected and purified. Sequencing of the libraries was done on an Illumina HiSeq2000 using paired-end 100 bp reads. Per the original workflow: SOAPnuke was used to process the raw data, with reads discarded if the reads contained adapters or uncalled bases, had a mean Phred below 15, or lacked an exact constant-primer or identifier match. COPE v1.2.5 was used to merge high-quality paired reads, and clonotypes were defined as unique nucleotide sequences. MiTCR v1.1 was used to align the clonotypes against IMGT TRBV, TRBD and TRBJ reference segments. Analysis was restricted to V-J combinations with a frequency above 0.0001, which covered roughly 99% of repertoires. A TCS score was defined as the ratio of F50 (clonal expansion) to E x V (chaos), with BLOSUM62-based TCRdist applied between CDR3 peptides within each V-J. Welch's t-statistics and random forest reduced just over 500 V-J features to under 15, which were used in a naive Bayes classifier (R e1071). TCRdb reprocessed the public reads (quality trimming at Q25 with fastp, clone calling with MiXCR) and kept in-frame beta chains. A single entry per CDR3 protein holds the most common genes and DNA from its merged rows. TCRdb's processing, not the study's, gives the V and J calls here. The sample contains some 200,000 distinct CDR3 sequences, under 20% of them found a single time. Under 65% of the sample is in the top ten clones.

The sample originates from a study of T cells in Graves' hyperthyroidism and ophthalmopathy (dated by TCRdb to between 2018 and 2021). Describing the broader study: Peripheral blood was sampled at the time of initial diagnosis, prior to any treatment. To identify TCR V-J signatures that set the groups apart, the researchers used a discovery cohort of about a hundred patients, made up of about 44 with Graves' ophthalmopathy and 57 with stable Graves' hyperthyroidism. Prospective prediction of ophthalmopathy was tested in an independent validation cohort of 18 to 20 hyperthyroidism patients and 17 patients who later progressed to ophthalmopathy. The approximately 90 discovery patients were divided at random into training and test sets in a 7:3 ratio. In addition, the study compared T-cell repertoires in thyroid tissue and in blood from six Graves' hyperthyroidism patients. Once sampling was done, hyperthyroidism patients were given methimazole at a starting dose of 30 mg daily, whereas ophthalmopathy patients were given high-dose intravenous methylprednisolone. According to the paper, TCR Vbeta CDR3 sequencing was carried out on about 140 peripheral blood samples, which came from around 43 ophthalmopathy, under 85 hyperthyroidism and around 17 progressor patients. The full study reports these points: No statistical method was used to set the sample size in advance, and investigators knew the group allocation. A model built on a 13 V-J signature distinguished ophthalmopathy from stable hyperthyroidism, reaching around 90% sensitivity and approximately 81% specificity in cross-validation and 80%/75% in testing. In validation, progression to ophthalmopathy was predicted by the model with nearly 71% sensitivity and roughly 72% specificity, a median of 6.5 months before onset. Most expanded thyroid clonotypes (frequency above 0.001) were also detected in blood, suggesting blood repertoires may reflect thyroid immune responses.

The chain is encoded by TRBV25-1 joined to TRBJ2-6; 6 matching bases give a weak D call of TRBD1. Source material: blood. This sequence originates from a man aged 45-60 years with Graves' hyperthyroidism. The sequenced DNA is TGTGCCAGCAGTGACAACAGGGTCGGGGCCAACGTCCTGACTTTC. Translation gives CASSDNRVGANVLTF.